This passage covers 2 T cell receptor beta chains from one sample sequenced in a study of CD8 T cells in Susac syndrome. Random hexamers served to reverse transcribe roughly 0.45 to 1 ug RNA. TCRdb re-analysed the immunoSEQ multiplex PCR reads in MiXCR, keeping a single row per CDR3 protein. The table has more than 150,000 distinct CDR3 sequences, about 90% seen once. Sequencing was performed on CD4+ T cells from PBMCs. These receptors all come from a human donor in good health.

The chain combines TRBV7-2 with TRBJ1-1; no reliable D call. The CDR3 contains 12 residues. V gave up 3 bases and J gave up 4 bases, with 6 bases separating them. Per germline, CDR1 SGHTA and CDR2 FQGNSA. The CDR3 nucleotides read TGTGCCAGCAGCTTCAAGGCCACTGAAGCTTTCTTT. This translates into CASSFKATEAFF.

V and J are TRBV25-1 and TRBJ1-3, with a possible D match to TRBD1 (5 bases). The germline CDR1 and CDR2 sequences are MGHDK and SYGVNS. The CDR3 has 14 amino acids. V shed 2 bases and J shed 3 bases, with 8 bases lying between them. CDR3 protein: CASSEDSFGNTIYF. The CDR3 nucleotides are TGTGCCAGCAGTGAAGACAGTTTTGGAAACACCATATATTTT.